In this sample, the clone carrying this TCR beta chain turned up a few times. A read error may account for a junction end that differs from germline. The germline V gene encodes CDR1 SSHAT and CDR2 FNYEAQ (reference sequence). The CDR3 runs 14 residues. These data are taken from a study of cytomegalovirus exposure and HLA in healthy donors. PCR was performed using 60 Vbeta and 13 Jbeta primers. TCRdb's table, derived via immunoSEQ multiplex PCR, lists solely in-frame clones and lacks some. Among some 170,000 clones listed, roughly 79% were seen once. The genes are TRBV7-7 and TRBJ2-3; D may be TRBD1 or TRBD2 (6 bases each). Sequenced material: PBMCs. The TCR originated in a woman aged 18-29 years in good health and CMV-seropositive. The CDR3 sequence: CASSLGGHTDTQYF. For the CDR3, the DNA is TGTGCTAGCAGCTTAGGGGGGCACACAGATACGCAGTATTTT.